This paragraph covers one T cell receptor beta chain sequence. The CDR3 length is 14 residues. Trimming took off 0 bases at V and 3 bases at J, with 9 bases between the two ends. The germline V gene has CDR1 LNHNV and CDR2 YYDKDF (reference sequence). The sample comes from a study of cytomegalovirus exposure and HLA in healthy donors. The study ran its PCR with 60 Vbeta and 13 Jbeta primers. Sequencing used immunoSEQ multiplex PCR; TCRdb keeps in-frame clones, though not all of them. The table lists around 170,000 clones, around 80% of them singletons, with 1.5% to 2% in the top ten. This TCR came from a woman aged 25 to 39 in good health and CMV-seronegative. The gene calls are TRBV15 and TRBJ2-7, with D maybe TRBD1 (5 bases). The sequencing input was PBMCs. The CDR3 DNA reads as TGTGCCACCAGCAGAGAAGGGGTAAGCTACGAGCAGTACTTC. This gives the protein CATSREGVSYEQYF.